These T cell receptor beta chains were read from a single sample in a study of cytomegalovirus exposure and HLA in healthy donors. Only in-frame clones appear in the TCRdb table, and some are missing; sequencing was by immunoSEQ multiplex PCR. The table shows more than 200,000 clones, with more than 75% occurring only once. Material for sequencing was PBMCs. The receptors here all came from a human donor in good health. Each CDR3 is given with its conserved first and last residue. Each record gives: CDR3 DNA, CDR3 protein, V gene, J gene, D gene, clone size. The D gene is left open where the match is weak. Clone size, where shown, is once, few, many, or a class for clones that have expanded.

cdr3_nt: TGTGCCAGCAGTTACGACAGGGATGATACGCAGTATTTT; cdr3_aa: CASSYDRDDTQYF; v_call: TRBV6-5; j_call: TRBJ2-3; d_call: TRBD1; clone_size: .
cdr3_nt: TGTGCCAGCAAATGGAGGGCCTCTAGCACAGATACGCAGTATTTT; cdr3_aa: CASKWRASSTDTQYF; v_call: TRBV6-5; j_call: TRBJ2-3; d_call: .; clone_size: .
cdr3_nt: TGCAGCGTCCCTATTTTGGACAGGCCTTTCTACAATGAGCAGTTCTTC; cdr3_aa: CSVPILDRPFYNEQFF; v_call: TRBV29-1; j_call: TRBJ2-1; d_call: TRBD1; clone_size: .
cdr3_nt: TGTGCCAGCAGCCAAGGCGACAGGGGTTCCTTT; cdr3_aa: CASSQGDRGSF; v_call: TRBV4-2; j_call: TRBJ1-1; d_call: TRBD1; clone_size: few
cdr3_nt: TGCAGCGTTGAGGGACGGGGAGGTGAGCAGTTCTTC; cdr3_aa: CSVEGRGGEQFF; v_call: TRBV29-1; j_call: TRBJ2-1; d_call: .; clone_size: few
cdr3_nt: TGTGCCAGCAGTGAATTGGTGGGGGGTTTGAATGAGCAGTTCTTC; cdr3_aa: CASSELVGGLNEQFF; v_call: TRBV6-1; j_call: TRBJ2-1; d_call: .; clone_size: .
cdr3_nt: TGTGCCAGCAGAGTACAGGGGATCGACGAGCAGTACTTC; cdr3_aa: CASRVQGIDEQYF; v_call: TRBV5-5; j_call: TRBJ2-7; d_call: TRBD1; clone_size: .
cdr3_nt: TGTGCCAGCGGGGAACAGGGTTCCCAGCATTTT; cdr3_aa: CASGEQGSQHF; v_call: TRBV2; j_call: TRBJ1-5; d_call: .; clone_size: .
cdr3_nt: TGTGCCAGCAGTTTCGGGACTAGCGGGAGTAAATACGAGCAGTACTTC; cdr3_aa: CASSFGTSGSKYEQYF; v_call: TRBV28; j_call: TRBJ2-7; d_call: TRBD2; clone_size: .
cdr3_nt: TGTGCCAGCAGTTTGGGACTAGCGTCGATCTACGAGCAGTACTTC; cdr3_aa: CASSLGLASIYEQYF; v_call: TRBV7-2; j_call: TRBJ2-7; d_call: TRBD2; clone_size: few
cdr3_nt: TGCGCCAGCAGTCAACCTGACGAGCAGTACTTC; cdr3_aa: CASSQPDEQYF; v_call: TRBV23-1; j_call: TRBJ2-7; d_call: .; clone_size: .
cdr3_nt: TGTGCCAGCAGCTTAAAGGAGTATGAGACCCAGTACTTC; cdr3_aa: CASSLKEYETQYF; v_call: TRBV11-3; j_call: TRBJ2-5; d_call: .; clone_size: once
cdr3_nt: TGCGCCAGCAGCTTCAGGGGGCAAGAGACCCAGTACTTC; cdr3_aa: CASSFRGQETQYF; v_call: TRBV5-1; j_call: TRBJ2-5; d_call: TRBD1; clone_size: .
cdr3_nt: TGTGCCAGCAGTTTGGTAGCGGCACCCTACGAGCAGTACTTC; cdr3_aa: CASSLVAAPYEQYF; v_call: TRBV27; j_call: TRBJ2-7; d_call: .; clone_size: .
cdr3_nt: TGTGCCAGCAACCCGACTAGCGGGAGGGGTAATGAGCAGTTCTTC; cdr3_aa: CASNPTSGRGNEQFF; v_call: TRBV4-2; j_call: TRBJ2-1; d_call: TRBD2; clone_size: .
cdr3_nt: TGTGCCAGCAGTTGGGACTACCGGTACGAGCAGTACTTC; cdr3_aa: CASSWDYRYEQYF; v_call: TRBV6-1; j_call: TRBJ2-7; d_call: TRBD2; clone_size: .